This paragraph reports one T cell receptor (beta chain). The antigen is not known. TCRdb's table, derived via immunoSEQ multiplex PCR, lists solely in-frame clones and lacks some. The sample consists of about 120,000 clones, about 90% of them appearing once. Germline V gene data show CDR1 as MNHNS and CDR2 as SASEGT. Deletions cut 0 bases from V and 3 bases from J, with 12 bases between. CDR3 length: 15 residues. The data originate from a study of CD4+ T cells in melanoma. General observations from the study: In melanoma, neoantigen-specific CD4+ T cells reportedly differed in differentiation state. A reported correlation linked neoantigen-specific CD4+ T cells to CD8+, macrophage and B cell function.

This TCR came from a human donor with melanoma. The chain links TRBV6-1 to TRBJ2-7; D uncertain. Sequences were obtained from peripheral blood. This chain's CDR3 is CASSEALTRIYEQYF. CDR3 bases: TGTGCCAGCAGTGAAGCGCTTACTCGAATCTACGAGCAGTACTTC.